This is a list of T cell receptor beta chains from one sample in a study of cytomegalovirus exposure and HLA in healthy donors. The repertoire was sequenced with immunoSEQ multiplex PCR; TCRdb's copy has only in-frame clones and lacks some. The data show 90,000 to 110,000 clones, about four fifths seen once. The specimen sequenced was PBMCs. These TCRs come from a woman in her twenties or thirties in good health and CMV-seronegative. The CDR3 runs from the conserved cysteine through the conserved F or W.

CDR3: CASSFTGQGHNEQFF
J: TRBJ2-1
V: TRBV5-4

CDR3: CASSEFEEETQYF
J: TRBJ2-5
V: TRBV6-1

CDR3: CASSAHYGGLGTEAFF
J: TRBJ1-1
V: TRBV11-3

CDR3: CASSLAGALLNEQFF
J: TRBJ2-1
V: TRBV7-9

CDR3: CASSEVTGVFNQPQHF
J: TRBJ1-5
V: TRBV18

CDR3: CASSDRRNTEAFF
J: TRBJ1-1
V: TRBV5-1

CDR3: CARPDRVHSYEQYF
J: TRBJ2-7
V: TRBV10-1

CDR3: CASSLEVREGQTQYF
J: TRBJ2-5
V: TRBV7-7

CDR3: CASIPGLAGTEQFF
J: TRBJ2-1
V: TRBV2

CDR3: CASTLAGITDTQYF
J: TRBJ2-3
V: TRBV2

CDR3: CASSRVGRFPDTQYF
J: TRBJ2-3
V: TRBV28

CDR3: CASSPRPGLAAYEQYF
J: TRBJ2-7
V: TRBV27

CDR3: CATETRSGEQFF
J: TRBJ2-1
V: TRBV15

CDR3: CASSRPGTGAAYTF
J: TRBJ1-2
V: TRBV11-2

CDR3: CASSSPGGMTYNEQFF
J: TRBJ2-1
V: TRBV9

CDR3: CASSPRHPTYEQYF
J: TRBJ2-7
V: TRBV9

CDR3: CASSPTGYSYTF
J: TRBJ1-2
V: TRBV6-5